The 19 T cell receptor beta chains reported below all come from one sample, sequenced in a study of cytomegalovirus exposure and HLA in healthy donors. TCRdb's table, derived via immunoSEQ multiplex PCR, lists solely in-frame clones and lacks some. This sample has 250,000 to 300,000 clones; almost 90% occur once, and the top ten carry 0.37%. Material: PBMCs. The origin of the receptors is a woman aged 18-30 years in good health and CMV-seronegative.

V gene TRBV27 combines with J gene TRBJ2-5; 7 positions match TRBD1. The J segment lost 5 bases and the V segment lost 6 bases, leaving 3 bases of the junction unmatched. Germline V gene data show CDR1 as MNHEY and CDR2 as SMNVEV (reference sequence). The CDR3 sequence is 12 residues long. The chain's CDR3 is CASRTGVETQYF. In DNA form, the CDR3 reads TGTGCCAGCAGAACAGGGGTGGAGACCCAGTACTTC.

The chain links TRBV13 to TRBJ2-2; TRBD2 agrees at 10 bases. V trimming: 5 bases; J trimming: 2 bases; junction bases outside the gene matches: 11. CDR3 length: 18 residues. Germline V gives CDR1 PRHDT, CDR2 FYEKMQ (reference sequence). CDR3 nucleotides: TGTGCCAGCAGCCCCGGGGACGGACTAGCGGTTAACACCGGGGAGCTGTTTTTT. It codes for CASSPGDGLAVNTGELFF.

This chain joins TRBV27 and TRBJ2-1, with TRBD1 matching over 10 bases. J gave up 6 bases and V 6 bases, and 11 bases lay outside the gene matches. This CDR3 is 16 amino acids long. The germline gives CDR1 MNHEY, CDR2 SMNVEV (reference sequence). CDR3 sequence (DNA): TGTGCCAGCAGGCCGCTTGGGACAGGGGTGATCAATGAGCAGTTCTTC. Encoded protein: CASRPLGTGVINEQFF.

The genes are TRBV27 and TRBJ2-7, with D possibly matching TRBD2 (6 bases). Germline-derived CDR1 and CDR2 are MNHEY and SMNVEV (reference sequence). This CDR3 has 15 amino acids. Trimming took off 6 bases at V and 1 base at J, with 16 bases between the two ends. Written as DNA, the CDR3 is TGTGCCAGCAGCTCAGCCGGAGCGGGTTCCTACGAGCAGTACGTC. It is translated as CASSSAGAGSYEQYV.

J is TRBJ2-7 and V is TRBV4-1, with 9 bases fitting TRBD2. With V trimmed by 2 bases and J by 5 bases, 13 bases remained unmatched. CDR1 and CDR2 from the germline V gene are MGHRA and YSYEKL. There are 17 residues in the CDR3. The CDR3 here is CASSQFPGASGAHEQYV. The CDR3, as DNA: TGCGCCAGCAGCCAATTTCCCGGGGCTAGCGGGGCCCACGAGCAGTACGTC.

The chain is built from TRBV7-9 and TRBJ2-7, with a possible D match to TRBD2 (6 bases). This CDR3 is built from 13 residues. V dropped 5 bases and J dropped 6 bases, with 14 bases sitting between them. CDR1 and CDR2 from the germline V gene are SEHNR and FQNEAQ (reference sequence). The CDR3 region is CASSRSGDGEQYV. CDR3 DNA: TGTGCCAGCAGCCGCTCGGGGGACGGCGAGCAGTACGTC.

The CDR3 sequence is CASSFQGGSYEQYF. CDR3 bases: TGTGCCAGCAGTTTTCAGGGTGGATCCTACGAGCAGTACTTC. J is TRBJ2-7 and V is TRBV28; D perhaps matches TRBD1 (5 bases). Germline V gene lookup returns CDR1 MDHEN and CDR2 SYDVKM. The V end was cut by 3 bases, the J end by 1 base, with 10 bases between. The CDR3 is 14 residues long.

The chain recombines TRBV9 with TRBJ2-1, with TRBD1 matching over 7 bases. The CDR3 length is 12 residues. V lost 3 bases, J lost 6 bases, and 0 bases stayed unmatched. Germline lookup yields CDR1 SGDLS and CDR2 YYNGEE. CDR3 sequence reads: CASSGQGNEQFF. The CDR3 DNA reads TGTGCCAGCAGCGGACAGGGCAATGAGCAGTTCTTC.

J is TRBJ1-2 and V is TRBV5-4; no definite D call. The V gene lost 3 bases and the J gene lost 3 bases, with 6 bases spanning the gap. Germline-derived CDR1 and CDR2 are SGHNT and YYREEE (reference sequence). CDR3 length: 12 amino acids. This CDR3 reads CASSSADYGYTF. CDR3 sequence (DNA): TGTGCCAGCAGCTCCGCGGACTATGGCTACACCTTC.

The chain carries TRBV19 and TRBJ2-1, with a weak D call TRBD2 (5 bases). The length of the CDR3 is 15 residues. Germline V gene lookup returns CDR1 LNHDA and CDR2 SQIVND (reference sequence). Between the trimmed V and J ends, which lost 1 base and 1 base, there was a span of 8 bases. This chain's CDR3 is CASSIGGNSYNEQFF. CDR3 DNA: TGTGCCAGTAGTATAGGAGGGAATTCCTACAATGAGCAGTTCTTC. The full variable domain, completed using reference TRBV19 and TRBJ2-1, is DGGITQSPKYLFRKEGQNVTLSCEQNLNHDAMYWYRQDPGQGLRLIYYSQIVNDFQKGDIAEGYSVSREKKESFPLTVTSAQKNPTAFYLCASSIGGNSYNEQFFGPGTRLTVL.

In its sample, this clone was seen once. The chain links TRBV19 to TRBJ1-2, with D possibly TRBD1 on 5 matching bases. Germline lookup yields CDR1 LNHDA and CDR2 SQIVND (reference sequence). The ends were cut back, 3 bases at V and 0 bases at J, with 11 bases in the middle. The CDR3 is 15 amino acids. CDR3 in DNA: TGTGCCAGTAGTATCTTTGAAGGGGCTAACTATGGCTACACCTTC. Its protein is CASSIFEGANYGYTF. Variable domain in full (rest from reference TRBV19 and TRBJ1-2): DGGITQSPKYLFRKEGQNVTLSCEQNLNHDAMYWYRQDPGQGLRLIYYSQIVNDFQKGDIAEGYSVSREKKESFPLTVTSAQKNPTAFYLCASSIFEGANYGYTFGSGTRLTVV.

The chain carries TRBV5-5 and TRBJ1-1; weak D call: TRBD1 (5 bases). This CDR3 spans 13 amino acids. Trimming took 0 bases from V and 7 from J, leaving 10 bases between them. CDR1 and CDR2 (germline): SGHKS, YYEKEE (reference sequence). CDR3 loop: CASSLERGGEAFF. In nucleotides, the CDR3 is TGTGCCAGCAGCTTGGAGCGGGGCGGTGAAGCTTTCTTT.

The chain recombines TRBV6-1 with TRBJ1-5, with 7 bases that match TRBD1. CDR3 length: 13 residues. Per the germline V gene, CDR1 is MNHNS and CDR2 is SASEGT. The junction had 6 bases not matched to a gene; V was cut back by 8 bases and J by 5 bases. The CDR3 bases are TGTGCCAGCGCGGGACAGCTAGATCAGCCCCAGCATTTT. It is translated as CASAGQLDQPQHF.

The V gene is TRBV15, the J gene TRBJ1-1, with 9 bases that match TRBD1. The germline gives CDR1 LNHNV, CDR2 YYDKDF (reference sequence). V shed 3 bases, J shed 0 bases, and the junction held 5 bases outside the gene matches. The CDR3 is 16 residues long. The chain's CDR3 is CATSRDRGPLNTEAFF. DNA for the CDR3: TGTGCCACCAGCAGGGACAGGGGCCCTTTGAACACTGAAGCTTTCTTT. The full variable domain, in which reference TRBV15 and TRBJ1-1 provide the parts outside the CDR3, is DAMVIQNPRYQVTQFGKPVTLSCSQTLNHNVMYWYQQKSSQAPKLLFHYYDKDFNNEADTPDNFQSRRPNTSFCFLDIRSPGLGDTAMYLCATSRDRGPLNTEAFFGQGTRLTVV.

The rearrangement uses TRBV4-1 and TRBJ1-1; tentatively, D is TRBD1 (5 bases). Trimming removed 9 bases at V and 2 bases at J, with 19 bases between. Germline CDR1 is MGHRA and CDR2 is YSYEKL. This CDR3 has 15 amino acids. The CDR3 coding sequence is TGCGCCAGTAGCGGTAGTAGGGGTTATAACACTGAAGCTTTCTTT. This translates into CASSGSRGYNTEAFF.

This clone was seen just once. The rearrangement links TRBV4-1 to TRBJ1-2; no clear D. V lost 1 base to trimming and J lost 6 bases, with 15 bases between them. The CDR3 consists of 15 residues. Germline-derived CDR1 and CDR2 are MGHRA and YSYEKL. As DNA, the CDR3 is TGCGCCAGCAGCCAAGCGAGCTGGTCAGAGGATGGCTACACCTTC. Translation: CASSQASWSEDGYTF.

The chain has TRBV7-8 and TRBJ2-3; D perhaps matches TRBD2 (6 bases). The length of the CDR3 is 16 residues. Germline lookup yields CDR1 SGHVS and CDR2 FQNEAQ. V was clipped by 1 base and J by 0 bases, with 11 bases between them. CDR3 amino acids: CASSLVRAGSTDTQYF. The CDR3 DNA sequence: TGTGCCAGCAGCTTAGTCCGGGCGGGGAGCACAGATACGCAGTATTTT.

This clone is a singleton in its sample. The rearrangement links TRBV7-9 to TRBJ2-2; TRBD2 agrees at 7 bases. The V gene end was trimmed by 5 bases and the J gene end by 7 bases; junction bases not matched to a gene: 10. Germline-derived CDR1 and CDR2 are SEHNR and FQNEAQ (reference sequence). The CDR3 contains 15 residues. CDR3 nucleotides: TGTGCCAGCAGCCACGACGGACTAGTCGGCGGGGAGCTGTTTTTT. Amino acid sequence: CASSHDGLVGGELFF.

In its sample, this clone was seen once. V is TRBV27 and J is TRBJ2-2; TRBD1 matches 9 bases. V was clipped by 6 bases and J by 0 bases; unmatched bases: 5. The germline V gene has CDR1 MNHEY and CDR2 SMNVEV (reference sequence). CDR3 size: 16 residues. In nucleotides, the CDR3 is TGTGCCAGCAGCTTCAGACAGGGGGCGAACACCGGGGAGCTGTTTTTT. This encodes CASSFRQGANTGELFF.